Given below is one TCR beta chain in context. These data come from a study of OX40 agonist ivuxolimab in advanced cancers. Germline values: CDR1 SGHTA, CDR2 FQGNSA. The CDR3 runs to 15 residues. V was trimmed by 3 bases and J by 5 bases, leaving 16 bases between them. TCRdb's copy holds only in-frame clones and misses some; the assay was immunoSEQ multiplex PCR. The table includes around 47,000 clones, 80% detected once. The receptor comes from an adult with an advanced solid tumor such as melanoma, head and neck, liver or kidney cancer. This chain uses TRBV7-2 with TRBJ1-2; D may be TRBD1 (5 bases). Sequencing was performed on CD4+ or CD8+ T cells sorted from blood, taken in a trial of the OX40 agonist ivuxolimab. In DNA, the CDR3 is TGTGCCAGCAGCTTGGAGAAGGGGATGAGATATGGCTACACCTTC. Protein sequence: CASSLEKGMRYGYTF. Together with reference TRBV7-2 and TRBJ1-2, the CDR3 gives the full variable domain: GAGVSQSPSNKVTEKGKDVELRCDPISGHTALYWYRQSLGQGLEFLIYFQGNSAPDKSGLPSDRFSAERTGGSVSTLTIQRTQQEDSAVYLCASSLEKGMRYGYTFGSGTRLTVV.